Listed below are T cell receptor beta chains from one sample, sequenced in a study of cytomegalovirus exposure and HLA in healthy donors. Clones were sequenced by immunoSEQ multiplex PCR, and TCRdb holds only the in-frame ones, with some missing. The sample records 120,000 to 150,000 clones, 64% being singletons. Source material: PBMCs. These receptor sequences come from a woman in her twenties or thirties in good health and CMV-seropositive. The CDR3 runs from the conserved cysteine through the conserved F or W. D genes are given only for firm matches. The size of a clone is reported for some rows only, either as once, few or many, or as a class for expanded clones.

J gene	V gene	D gene	clone size	CDR3 protein	CDR3 DNA
TRBJ2-2	TRBV6-1	NA	NA	CASSPSANTGELFF	TGTGCCAGCAGCCCCTCCGCGAACACCGGGGAGCTGTTTTTT
TRBJ1-2	TRBV30	TRBD1	NA	CAWSVGTGFYGYTF	TGTGCCTGGAGTGTGGGGACAGGGTTCTATGGCTACACCTTC
TRBJ1-6	TRBV5-6	TRBD1	NA	CASRGQGASPLHF	TGTGCCAGCAGGGGACAGGGGGCCTCACCCCTCCACTTT
TRBJ2-7	TRBV5-1	TRBD1	NA	CASSLEGTGGPYEQYF	TGCGCCAGCAGCTTGGAAGGGACAGGTGGCCCCTACGAGCAGTACTTC
TRBJ1-2	TRBV2	NA	few	CASAPGGRINYGYTF	TGTGCCAGCGCGCCGGGAGGGAGGATTAACTATGGCTACACCTTC
TRBJ1-4	TRBV6-6	NA	once	CASSHSGQIIEKLFF	TGTGCCAGCAGTCACTCCGGACAGATTATTGAAAAACTGTTTTTT
TRBJ1-3	TRBV5-1	NA	few	CASSQRQASGNTIYF	TGCGCCAGCAGCCAGAGACAGGCCTCTGGAAACACCATATATTTT
TRBJ1-4	TRBV6-1	NA	NA	CASSTGPSNEKLFF	TGTGCCAGCAGTACAGGGCCATCTAATGAAAAACTGTTTTTT
TRBJ2-7	TRBV7-2	TRBD1	NA	CASSSPDRVPYEQYF	TGTGCCAGCAGCTCCCCGGACAGGGTACCCTACGAGCAGTACTTC
TRBJ2-7	TRBV27	TRBD2	NA	CASSRTTSRAQYF	TGTGCCAGCAGTCGAACGACTAGCCGGGCGCAGTACTTC